The clone carrying this T cell receptor beta chain was counted at least ten times. What it binds is unknown. From RNA transcripts, TCR beta CDR3 regions were amplified. HTBI primers drove first-round RT-PCR of the TCR CDR3. TCRdb called the multiplex PCR reads again in MiXCR, with one record for every CDR3 protein. Here the sample spans 300,000 to 450,000 distinct CDR3 sequences, about 15% being singletons. The entry originates in a study of T cells in Graves' hyperthyroidism and ophthalmopathy. V lost 0 bases, J lost 4 bases, and 8 bases lay in between. This CDR3 region has 13 residues. Germline V gives CDR1 SGDLS, CDR2 YYNGEE. General study points: Patients with ophthalmopathy were separated from those with stable hyperthyroidism by a 13 V-J model.

What was sequenced was blood. This clonotype was obtained from a woman in her fifties or sixties with Graves' hyperthyroidism. V and J are TRBV9 and TRBJ2-7; D remains unclear. The CDR3 DNA is TGTGCCAGCAGCGTAGGGACCCATTACGAGCAGTACTTC. Amino acids: CASSVGTHYEQYF. The variable domain in full, completed from reference TRBV9 and TRBJ2-7, reads DSGVTQTPKHLITATGQRVTLRCSPRSGDLSVYWYQQSLDQGLQFLIQYYNGEERAKGNILERFSAQQFPDLHSELNLSSLELGDSALYFCASSVGTHYEQYFGPGTRLTVT.